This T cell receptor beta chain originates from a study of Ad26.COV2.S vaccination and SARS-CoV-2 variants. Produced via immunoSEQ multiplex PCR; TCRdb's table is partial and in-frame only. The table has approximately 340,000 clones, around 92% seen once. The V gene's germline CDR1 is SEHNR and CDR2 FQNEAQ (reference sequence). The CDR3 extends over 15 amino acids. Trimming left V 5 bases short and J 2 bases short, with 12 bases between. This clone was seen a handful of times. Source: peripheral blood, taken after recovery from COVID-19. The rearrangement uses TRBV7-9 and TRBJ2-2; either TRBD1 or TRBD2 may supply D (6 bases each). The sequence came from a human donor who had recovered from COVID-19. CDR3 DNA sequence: TGTGCCAGCAGCGAGGTCGGGGGCAACACCGGGGAGCTGTTTTTT. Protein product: CASSEVGGNTGELFF.